This entry lists 30 T cell receptor beta chains sequenced from one sample in a study of human T cells and chemical hapten exposure. TCRdb analysed the RACE reads with MiXCR anew, one entry per CDR3 protein. The table includes tens of thousands of distinct CDR3 sequences, about 31% detected once. Time point indicated: patch test 1, 2 weeks after DPC sensitization. The treatment: therapeutic diphenylcyclopropenone sensitization with weekly scalp DPC. The sample in question was whole blood, obtained in connection with sensitization to the hapten diphenylcyclopropenone (DPC). Source of these receptors: a man aged 40-49 years with alopecia areata. Some clones in this sample may be carry-over from other donors' samples.

Concerning this clonotype itself: The limits of the CDR3 on the DNA are not certain, so only TCRdb's listed CDR3 is given. V usage is TRBV5-6 and J usage is TRBJ2-5; the table's D gene call, TRBD1, was not cross checked with the DNA. Germline V gene data show CDR1 as SGHDT and CDR2 as YYEEEE. The CDR3 totals 14 residues, both ends included. Here the CDR3 reads CASSFWRGEETQYF.

This clonotype was counted a few times. This chain links TRBV29-1 with TRBJ1-1; 7 nucleotides line up with TRBD1. J was trimmed by 0 bases and V by 0 bases; bases with no gene match: 4. This CDR3 has 15 amino acids. Germline V gene data show CDR1 as SQVTM and CDR2 as ANQGSEA. The CDR3 DNA reads TGCAGCGTTGAAGATACAGGACAGGTGAACACTGAAGCTTTCTTT. Translating it yields CSVEDTGQVNTEAFF.

CDR3 loop: CATSTGRDYEQYF. The CDR3 DNA reads as TGTGCCACCAGCACCGGGCGCGACTACGAGCAGTACTTC. The chain recombines TRBV15 with TRBJ2-7, with D uncertain. From germline, CDR1 is LNHNV and CDR2 YYDKDF (reference sequence). The CDR3 has 13 amino acids. V lost 4 bases and J lost 3, with 10 bases in between.

This clonotype was seen a handful of times. The chain carries TRBV4-1 and TRBJ2-3; D gene uncertain. The germline CDR1 and CDR2 sequences are MGHRA and YSYEKL. Trimming shortened V by 2 bases and J by 0 bases, and 9 bases separated the two germline ends. The CDR3 is 15 residues long. The CDR3 region has the DNA TGCGCCAGCAGCCAATCAGACATTAGCACAGATACGCAGTATTTT. It yields the protein CASSQSDISTDTQYF.

This clonotype has a handful of counts. CDR3 loop: CASSLWLSSGNTIYF. The CDR3 coding sequence is TGTGCCAGCAGCTTATGGCTCAGCTCTGGAAACACCATATATTTT. J is TRBJ1-3 and V is TRBV7-8; D is uncertain. V shed 2 bases and J shed 0 bases, with 8 bases lying between them. The CDR3 is made up of 15 amino acids. Germline V CDR1 and CDR2: SGHVS, FQNEAQ.

This rearrangement joins TRBV4-1 to TRBJ2-7; D tentatively reads TRBD1 or TRBD2 (6 bases each). The CDR3 sequence is 15 residues long. Germline loops: CDR1 MGHRA, CDR2 YSYEKL. Trimming took off 1 base at V and 6 bases at J, with 16 bases between the two ends. In nucleotides, the CDR3 is TGCGCCAGCAGCCAAGGTGGGGGGCGGATCGGCGAGCAGTACTTC. Translated, it gives CASSQGGGRIGEQYF.

This chain connects TRBV5-4 to TRBJ1-1; a possible D gene is TRBD1 (5 bases). There are 14 residues in the CDR3. CDR1 SGHNT and CDR2 YYREEE come from the germline V gene (reference sequence). With 0 bases removed from V and 7 bases from J, the gap between germline ends came to 13 bases. CDR3 coding DNA: TGTGCCAGCAGCTTGGGGGGGGTGCTTGGTGAAGCTTTCTTT. As protein: CASSLGGVLGEAFF.

This sequence joins TRBV10-3 and TRBJ1-5; D ambiguous. Germline assignment: CDR1 ENHRY and CDR2 SYGVKD. The CDR3 extends over 14 amino acids. V was cut by 7 bases and J by 0 bases, with 10 bases left in between. CDR3 loop: CAIKAAGSNQPQHF. The CDR3 bases are TGTGCCATCAAAGCGGCGGGTAGCAATCAGCCCCAGCATTTT.

The V gene is TRBV7-8, the J gene TRBJ2-3, with D unresolved. V shed 3 bases and J shed 2 bases, with 9 bases lying between them. CDR3 length: 14 amino acids. Germline V gene lookup returns CDR1 SGHVS and CDR2 FQNEAQ. For the CDR3, the DNA is TGTGCCAGCAGCTTCTCGCTCCTCACAGATACGCAGTATTTT. This codes for CASSFSLLTDTQYF.

Only a few counts were recorded for this clonotype. The chain carries TRBV6-5 and TRBJ1-1; TRBD1 might be the D (5 bases). This CDR3 region has 14 residues. The germline gives CDR1 MNHEY, CDR2 SVGAGI. The V gene lost 2 bases and the J gene lost 3 bases, with 10 bases spanning the gap. The CDR3 sequence is CASSYGTGDTEAFF. The CDR3 DNA sequence: TGTGCCAGCAGTTACGGGACGGGGGACACTGAAGCTTTCTTT.

In this sample, this clonotype turned up many times. This chain joins TRBV28 and TRBJ2-7; 9 positions match TRBD1. J gave up 0 bases and V 10 bases, and 7 bases lay outside the gene matches. The germline V gene has CDR1 MDHEN and CDR2 SYDVKM. The CDR3 has 14 residues. The CDR3 region is CATLTGGDSYEQYF. Written as DNA, the CDR3 is TGTGCCACCCTTACAGGGGGCGACTCCTACGAGCAGTACTTC.

This sequence joins TRBV28 and TRBJ2-1; 7 bases map to TRBD2. This CDR3 contains 12 residues. In germline, CDR1 is MDHEN, CDR2 SYDVKM. Trimming cost V 5 bases and J 13 bases; bases outside gene matches: 8. CDR3 nucleotides: TGTGCCAGCAGTCGGGACTATCCCCCCCAGTTCTTC. Its protein product is CASSRDYPPQFF.

In the case of this clonotype: One end of the junction fails to match germline, which may point to a read error. The V and J genes are TRBV27 and TRBJ1-1, with 8 nucleotides matching TRBD1. The germline V gene has CDR1 MNHEY and CDR2 SMNVEV (reference sequence). The CDR3 covers 19 residues. CDR3 protein: CASSQDPRGRGRMNTETFF. The CDR3 bases are TGTGCCAGCAGTCAAGATCCCAGGGGGCGGGGAAGGATGAACACTGAAACTTTCTTT.

Many counts were recorded for this clonotype. This rearrangement joins TRBV12-3 or TRBV12-4 to TRBJ2-5, with TRBD2 identical over 10 bases. The CDR3 sequence is 16 residues long. V gave up 10 bases and J gave up 5 bases; unmatched junction bases: 16. The CDR3 is CATSTGASGGKETQYF. In DNA, the CDR3 is TGTGCCACTTCAACTGGGGCTAGCGGGGGTAAGGAGACCCAGTACTTC.

J is TRBJ2-1 and V is TRBV28; no clear D gene. V lost 2 bases and J lost 8, with 7 bases in between. The CDR3 length is 12 residues. Germline CDR1 reads MDHEN; CDR2 reads SYDVKM. The CDR3 region is CASSLSSDEQFF. CDR3 DNA: TGTGCCAGCAGTTTAAGTTCAGATGAGCAGTTCTTC.

The chain has TRBV19 and TRBJ2-2; no firm D call. Germline V lookup: CDR1 LNHDA, CDR2 SQIVND (reference sequence). V dropped 3 bases and J dropped 3 bases, with 11 bases sitting between them. The CDR3 totals 15 residues. CDR3 protein: CASSIWVQDTGELFF. The CDR3 region has the DNA TGTGCCAGTAGTATCTGGGTCCAGGACACCGGGGAGCTGTTTTTT.

The V and J genes are TRBV20-1 and TRBJ1-5; a weak D match, TRBD1 (5 bases). CDR1 DFQATT and CDR2 SNEGSKA come from the germline V gene (reference sequence). The V gene lost 3 bases and the J gene lost 2 bases, with 11 bases spanning the gap. CDR3 length equals 14 residues. In nucleotides, the CDR3 is TGCAGTGCTAGTAGACAGACGGGCAATCAGCCCCAGCATTTT. As protein: CSASRQTGNQPQHF.

The chain employs TRBV6-2 or TRBV6-3 and TRBJ2-1, with TRBD2 matching over 10 bases. The CDR3 sequence is 18 residues long. Trimming took 3 bases from V and 2 from J; bases not matched to a gene: 10. Germline-derived CDR1 and CDR2 are MNHEY and SVGEGT. The CDR3 coding sequence is TGTGCCAGCAGTTATGGGACTAGCGCCCGAGTGGCCTACAATGAGCAGTTCTTC. Translating it yields CASSYGTSARVAYNEQFF.

The chain couples TRBV6-5 to TRBJ1-3; D remains ambiguous. V was cut by 7 bases and J by 0 bases, with 13 bases left in between. The CDR3 sequence is 15 residues long. The germline CDR1 and CDR2 sequences are MNHEY and SVGAGI. The CDR3 nucleotides are TGTGCCAGCAAGGCGGATTACGCCTCTGGAAACACCATATATTTT. As protein: CASKADYASGNTIYF.

This clonotype was counted a few times. The chain has TRBV6-5 and TRBJ1-5; D is uncertain. Trimming cost V 2 bases and J 7 bases, with 9 bases left between them. CDR1 MNHEY and CDR2 SVGAGI come from the germline V gene. The CDR3 consists of 13 residues. For the CDR3, the DNA is TGTGCCAGCAGTTACGGTAGATACCAGCCCCAGCATTTT. It is translated as CASSYGRYQPQHF.

The chain carries TRBV19 and TRBJ2-1; TRBD1 aligns across 10 bases. The V segment lost 6 bases and the J segment 2 bases; nucleotides outside the gene matches: 7. From germline, CDR1 is LNHDA and CDR2 SQIVND (reference sequence). CDR3 length: 16 amino acids. DNA of the CDR3: TGTGCCAGTAGACCGACAGGGGGCAATACCTACAATGAGCAGTTCTTC. It codes for CASRPTGGNTYNEQFF. The full variable domain, completed using reference TRBV19 and TRBJ2-1, is DGGITQSPKYLFRKEGQNVTLSCEQNLNHDAMYWYRQDPGQGLRLIYYSQIVNDFQKGDIAEGYSVSREKKESFPLTVTSAQKNPTAFYLCASRPTGGNTYNEQFFGPGTRLTVL.

The chain couples TRBV6-2 or TRBV6-3 to TRBJ2-7; D uncertain. The CDR3 is 12 residues long. The V end lost 8 bases, the J end lost 3 bases, and 11 bases lay between the germline ends. From germline, CDR1 is MNHEY and CDR2 SVGEGT. In DNA, the CDR3 is TGTGCCAGCTCGCCAGTTCACTACGAGCAGTACTTC. Residues: CASSPVHYEQYF.

V gene TRBV10-3 combines with J gene TRBJ2-3; no definite D call. Germline CDR1 is ENHRY and CDR2 is SYGVKD. The CDR3 has 13 residues. V was cut by 0 bases and J by 4 bases, with 5 bases left in between. For the CDR3, the DNA is TGTGCCATCAGTGAGTCGGGGTCAGATACGCAGTATTTT. It codes for CAISESGSDTQYF.

This clonotype showed up many times. This rearrangement joins TRBV12-3 or TRBV12-4 to TRBJ1-6, with D unclear. CDR3 length: 12 residues. The ends were cut back, 4 bases at V and 7 bases at J, with 5 bases in the middle. The CDR3 DNA follows: TGTGCCAGCAGTTCCCGAAATTCACCCCTCCACTTT. Translating it yields CASSSRNSPLHF.

The chain has TRBV27 and TRBJ2-7, with 7 bases fitting TRBD2. With 5 bases clipped from V and 3 bases from J, the junction kept 4 bases outside the gene matches. The CDR3 length is 13 residues. Germline V lookup: CDR1 MNHEY, CDR2 SMNVEV (reference sequence). CDR3: CASSPTSVYEQYF. DNA for the CDR3: TGTGCCAGCAGTCCCACTAGCGTCTACGAGCAGTACTTC.

CDR3 nucleotide sequence: TGTGCCAGCAGGGGAGTGGGAACAGATACGCAGTATTTT. It yields the protein CASRGVGTDTQYF. This chain joins TRBV27 and TRBJ2-3, with a possible D match to TRBD2 (5 bases). Germline values: CDR1 MNHEY, CDR2 SMNVEV (reference sequence). Trimming shortened V by 6 bases and J by 3 bases, and 10 bases separated the two germline ends. This CDR3 contains 13 residues.

This clonotype was detected only a few times. The chain carries TRBV12-3 or TRBV12-4 and TRBJ1-1; tentatively, D is TRBD1 (5 bases). This CDR3 contains 12 residues. V lost 3 bases, J lost 8 bases, and 10 bases lay in between. CDR3 loop: CASSFSTAEAFF. CDR3 nucleotide sequence: TGTGCCAGCAGTTTTTCGACAGCAGAAGCTTTCTTT.

This clonotype was seen only a few times. This rearrangement joins TRBV28 to TRBJ2-1; D possibly matches TRBD1 or TRBD2 (7 bases each). V lost 7 bases and J lost 9, with 25 bases in between. CDR1 is MDHEN and CDR2 is SYDVKM in the germline V gene. The CDR3 runs to 16 residues. The CDR3 loop is CASTGPGGGRAVEQFF. The DNA for the CDR3 is TGTGCCAGCACGGGGCCAGGGGGAGGGCGCGCGGTTGAGCAGTTCTTC.

The rearrangement uses TRBV15 and TRBJ1-5; D is possibly TRBD1 (6 bases). Germline CDR1 reads LNHNV; CDR2 reads YYDKDF (reference sequence). Trimming cost V 0 bases and J 0 bases, with 9 bases left between them. This CDR3 has 16 amino acids. The CDR3 spells CATSRDPGASNQPQHF. The CDR3 DNA is TGTGCCACCAGCAGAGATCCAGGGGCTAGCAATCAGCCCCAGCATTTT.

The chain employs TRBV27 and TRBJ1-5; the D gene is possibly TRBD1 (6 bases). Germline values: CDR1 MNHEY, CDR2 SMNVEV (reference sequence). V was shortened by 2 bases and J by 7 bases, with 12 bases between the two germline ends. CDR3 length: 14 residues. The CDR3 DNA sequence: TGTGCCAGCAGTTTAGCGGGGGCAACACAGCCCCAGCATTTT. As protein: CASSLAGATQPQHF.